The 9 T cell receptor beta chains below all came from one sample that was sequenced in a study of identical twins. One entry per CDR3 protein results from TCRdb running MiXCR on the 5' RACE reads. The data hold more than 650,000 distinct CDR3 sequences, with around 6% observed a single time. Sequencing used naive T cells sorted from blood. The receptor set was obtained from a man younger than 35 in good health.

This clonotype was recorded a few times. Here the CDR3 DNA reads TGTGCCATCAGCGGCCTGTCCAGCTCTGGGGCCAACGTCCTGACTTTC. Protein sequence: CAISGLSSSGANVLTF. This chain uses TRBV10-3 with TRBJ2-6; D not resolved. V was cut by 6 bases and J by 0 bases, with 12 bases left in between. CDR1 and CDR2 from the germline V gene are ENHRY and SYGVKD. The CDR3 loop spans 16 amino acids.

This clonotype was observed many times. The chain combines TRBV7-2 with TRBJ2-1; the D call may be TRBD1 or TRBD2 (5 bases each). Per the germline V gene, CDR1 is SGHTA and CDR2 is FQGNSA. Trimming left V 5 bases short and J 1 base short, with 12 bases between. The CDR3 runs 15 residues. The CDR3 DNA follows: TGTGCCAGCAGCACCGGGACGGAATCCTACAATGAGCAGTTCTTC. Translating it yields CASSTGTESYNEQFF.

This clonotype has more than one count but fewer than ten. The chain recombines TRBV4-1 with TRBJ1-4; 10 positions match TRBD1. This CDR3 spans 15 amino acids. In germline, CDR1 is MGHRA, CDR2 YSYEKL. J gave up 7 bases and V 4 bases, and 6 bases lay outside the gene matches. CDR3 DNA: TGCGCCAGCAGCCGAGGGGACAGGGGAGGTGAAAAACTGTTTTTT. Protein: CASSRGDRGGEKLFF.

This clonotype appeared a few times. The genes are TRBV11-1 and TRBJ2-3; weak D call: TRBD1 (6 bases). Trimming took off 5 bases at V and 2 bases at J, with 20 bases between the two ends. Germline V lookup: CDR1 SGHAT, CDR2 FQDESV (reference sequence). The CDR3 has 17 amino acids. CDR3: CASSPGPPGHLTDTQYF. The CDR3 region has the DNA TGTGCCAGCAGCCCTGGCCCCCCGGGACACCTCACAGATACGCAGTATTTT.

This clonotype has at least ten counts. The V and J genes are TRBV28 and TRBJ1-2; weak D call: TRBD1 (6 bases). The germline gives CDR1 MDHEN, CDR2 SYDVKM. Trimming took off 9 bases at V and 5 bases at J, with 16 bases between the two ends. The CDR3 loop spans 13 amino acids. The CDR3 sequence: CASVLGGGYGYTF. The CDR3 DNA follows: TGTGCCAGTGTGCTGGGGGGCGGGTATGGCTACACCTTC.

This clonotype was seen ten or more times. The chain recombines TRBV4-2 with TRBJ2-7; D tentatively fits TRBD1 or TRBD2 (6 bases each). The V end lost 4 bases, the J end lost 5 bases, and 12 bases lay between the germline ends. Germline V gene lookup returns CDR1 LGHNA and CDR2 YNFKEQ. The CDR3 runs 13 residues. CDR3 DNA sequence: TGTGCCAGCAGCCGTCCTGGGGGGCACGAGCAGTACTTC. This gives the protein CASSRPGGHEQYF.

This clonotype has just a few counts. The chain employs TRBV4-3 and TRBJ2-2; 8 nucleotides match TRBD1. V was pared by 0 bases and J by 7 bases, with 7 bases of the junction left unmatched. This CDR3 spans 16 amino acids. CDR1 is LGHNA, CDR2 YSLEER, per germline. In DNA, the CDR3 is TGCGCCAGCAGCCAAGACCGGGACAGGAGGAGCGGGGAGCTGTTTTTT. Protein: CASSQDRDRRSGELFF.

This clonotype occurred a few times. The chain links TRBV6-5 to TRBJ1-5; D perhaps matches TRBD1 (5 bases). The CDR3 loop spans 16 amino acids. Trimming shortened V by 8 bases and J by 5 bases, and 22 bases separated the two germline ends. Looked up from germline, CDR1 is MNHEY and CDR2 is SVGAGI. The CDR3 sequence is CASRVSIGGIHQPQHF. As DNA, the CDR3 is TGTGCCAGCCGAGTTAGTATTGGGGGGATTCATCAGCCCCAGCATTTT.

This clonotype was counted a few times. The chain couples TRBV7-6 to TRBJ2-3; 7 nucleotides agree with TRBD2. This CDR3 is built from 15 residues. Germline V CDR1 and CDR2: SGHVS, FNYEAQ. The ends lost 9 bases at V and 2 bases at J; junction bases unmatched: 11. The CDR3 sequence: CARVRTSAFTDTQYF. In DNA, the CDR3 is TGTGCCAGGGTTCGAACTAGCGCATTCACAGATACGCAGTATTTT. The entire variable domain, with the rest obtained from reference TRBV7-6 and TRBJ2-3, is as follows: GAGVSQSPRYKVTKRGQDVALRCDPISGHVSLYWYRQALGQGPEFLTYFNYEAQQDKSGLPNDRFSAERPEGSISTLTIQRTEQRDSAMYRCARVRTSAFTDTQYFGPGTRLTVL.